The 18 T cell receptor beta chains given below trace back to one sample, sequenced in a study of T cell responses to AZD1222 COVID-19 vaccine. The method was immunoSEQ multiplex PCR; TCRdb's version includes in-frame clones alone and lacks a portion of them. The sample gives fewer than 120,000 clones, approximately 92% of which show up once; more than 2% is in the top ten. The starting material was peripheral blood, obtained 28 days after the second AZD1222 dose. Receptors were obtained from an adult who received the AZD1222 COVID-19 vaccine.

The CDR3 DNA reads as TGTGCCAGCTCAAGTTTCAGGGATAATTCACCCCTCCACTTT. It is translated as CASSSFRDNSPLHF. This chain connects TRBV18 to TRBJ1-6; the D gene is possibly TRBD1 (5 bases). V was trimmed by 5 bases and J by 5 bases, leaving 10 bases between them. The germline gives CDR1 KGHSH, CDR2 LQKENI. The CDR3 spans 14 residues.

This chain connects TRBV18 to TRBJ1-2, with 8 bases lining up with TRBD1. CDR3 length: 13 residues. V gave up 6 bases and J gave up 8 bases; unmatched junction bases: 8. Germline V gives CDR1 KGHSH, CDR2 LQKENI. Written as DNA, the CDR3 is TGTGCCAGCTCTCAGGGACAGGCTCGCGGCTACACCTTC. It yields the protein CASSQGQARGYTF.

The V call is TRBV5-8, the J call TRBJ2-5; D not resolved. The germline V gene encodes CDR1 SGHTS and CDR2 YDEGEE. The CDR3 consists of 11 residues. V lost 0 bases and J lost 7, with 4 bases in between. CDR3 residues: CASSLGRTQYF. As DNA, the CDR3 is TGTGCCAGCAGCTTGGGGCGGACCCAGTACTTC.

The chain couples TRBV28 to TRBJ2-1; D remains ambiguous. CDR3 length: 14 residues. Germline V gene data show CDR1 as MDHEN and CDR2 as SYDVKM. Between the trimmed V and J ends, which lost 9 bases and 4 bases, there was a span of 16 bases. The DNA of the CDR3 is TGTGCCAGTAAGACCGAGAAGACTTACAATGAGCAGTTCTTC. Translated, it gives CASKTEKTYNEQFF.

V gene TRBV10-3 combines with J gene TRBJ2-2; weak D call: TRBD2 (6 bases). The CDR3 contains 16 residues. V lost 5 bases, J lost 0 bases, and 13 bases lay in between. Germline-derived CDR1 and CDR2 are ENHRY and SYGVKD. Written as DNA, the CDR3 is TGTGCCATCAGTCTGACGGACTACTCGAACACCGGGGAGCTGTTTTTT. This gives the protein CAISLTDYSNTGELFF.

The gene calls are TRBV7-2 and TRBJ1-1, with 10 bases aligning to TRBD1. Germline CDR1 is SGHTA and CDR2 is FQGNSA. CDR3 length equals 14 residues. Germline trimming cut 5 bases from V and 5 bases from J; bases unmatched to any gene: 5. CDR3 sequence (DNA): TGTGCCAGCAGCGAGACAGGGGGCTTTACTGAAGCTTTCTTT. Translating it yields CASSETGGFTEAFF.

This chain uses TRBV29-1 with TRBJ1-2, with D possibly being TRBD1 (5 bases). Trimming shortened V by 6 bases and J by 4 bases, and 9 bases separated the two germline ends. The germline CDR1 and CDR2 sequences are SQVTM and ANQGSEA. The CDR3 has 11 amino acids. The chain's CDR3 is CSVTEGYGYTF. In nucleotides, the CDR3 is TGCAGCGTGACAGAAGGCTATGGCTACACCTTC.

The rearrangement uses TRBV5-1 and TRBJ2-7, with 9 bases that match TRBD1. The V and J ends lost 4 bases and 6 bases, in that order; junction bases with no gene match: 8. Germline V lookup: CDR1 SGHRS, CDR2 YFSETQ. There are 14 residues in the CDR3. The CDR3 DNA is TGCGCCAGCAGCCCGGGACAGGGAAACGGCGAGCAGTACTTC. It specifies CASSPGQGNGEQYF.

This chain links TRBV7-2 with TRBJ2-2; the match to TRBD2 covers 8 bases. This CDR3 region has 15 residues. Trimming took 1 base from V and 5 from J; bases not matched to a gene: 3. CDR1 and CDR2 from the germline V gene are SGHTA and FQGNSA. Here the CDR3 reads CASSLVLAGTGELFF. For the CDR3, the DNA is TGTGCCAGCAGCTTAGTCCTAGCGGGTACCGGGGAGCTGTTTTTT. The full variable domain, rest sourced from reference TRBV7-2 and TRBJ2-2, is GAGVSQSPSNKVTEKGKDVELRCDPISGHTALYWYRQSLGQGLEFLIYFQGNSAPDKSGLPSDRFSAERTGGSVSTLTIQRTQQEDSAVYLCASSLVLAGTGELFFGEGSRLTVL.

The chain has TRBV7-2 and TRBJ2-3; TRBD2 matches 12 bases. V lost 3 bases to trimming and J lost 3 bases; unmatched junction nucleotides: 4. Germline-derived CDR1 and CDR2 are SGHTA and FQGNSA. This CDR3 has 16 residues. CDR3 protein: CASSLRLAGATDTQYF. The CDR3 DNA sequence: TGTGCCAGCAGCTTGAGACTAGCGGGGGCAACAGATACGCAGTATTTT.

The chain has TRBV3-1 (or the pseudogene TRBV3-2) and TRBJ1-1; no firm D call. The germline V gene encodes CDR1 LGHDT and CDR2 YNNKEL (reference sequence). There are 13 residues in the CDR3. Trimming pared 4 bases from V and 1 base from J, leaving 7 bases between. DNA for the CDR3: TGTGCCAGCAGCCCGTGGGAGAACACTGAAGCTTTCTTT. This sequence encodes CASSPWENTEAFF.

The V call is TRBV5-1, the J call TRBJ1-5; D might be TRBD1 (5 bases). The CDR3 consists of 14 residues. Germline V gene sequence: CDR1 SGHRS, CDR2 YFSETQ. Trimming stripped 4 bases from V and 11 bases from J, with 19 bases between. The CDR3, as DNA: TGCGCCAGCAGCCAGGGAGGTATTGGGCAGTCCCAGCATTTT. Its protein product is CASSQGGIGQSQHF.

The CDR3 loop is CASSLLGDRNTGELFF. Written as DNA, the CDR3 is TGCGCCAGCAGCTTGTTAGGGGACCGGAACACCGGGGAGCTGTTTTTT. This chain links TRBV5-1 with TRBJ2-2; either TRBD1 or TRBD2 may fit D (5 bases each). The ends were cut back, 1 base at V and 1 base at J, with 11 bases in the middle. The CDR3 contains 16 residues. Per the germline V gene, CDR1 is SGHRS and CDR2 is YFSETQ.

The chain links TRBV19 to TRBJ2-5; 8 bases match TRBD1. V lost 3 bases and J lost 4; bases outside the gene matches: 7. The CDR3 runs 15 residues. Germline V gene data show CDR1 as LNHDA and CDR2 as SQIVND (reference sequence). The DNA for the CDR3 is TGTGCCAGTAGTATCCCCAGGGGGCAGGGAGAGACCCAGTACTTC. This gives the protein CASSIPRGQGETQYF.

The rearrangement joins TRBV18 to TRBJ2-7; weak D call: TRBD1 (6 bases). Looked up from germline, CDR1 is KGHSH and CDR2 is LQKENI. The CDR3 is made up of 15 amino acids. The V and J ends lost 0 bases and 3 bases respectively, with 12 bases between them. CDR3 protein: CASSPPQDSRYEQYF. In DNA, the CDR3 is TGTGCCAGCTCACCACCCCAGGACAGTCGCTACGAGCAGTACTTC.

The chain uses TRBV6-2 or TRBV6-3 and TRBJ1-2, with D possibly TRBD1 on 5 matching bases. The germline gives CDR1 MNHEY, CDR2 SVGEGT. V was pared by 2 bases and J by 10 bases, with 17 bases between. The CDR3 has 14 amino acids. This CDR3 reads CASSYVLQAGDYTF. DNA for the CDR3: TGTGCCAGCAGTTACGTTCTACAGGCTGGTGACTACACCTTC.

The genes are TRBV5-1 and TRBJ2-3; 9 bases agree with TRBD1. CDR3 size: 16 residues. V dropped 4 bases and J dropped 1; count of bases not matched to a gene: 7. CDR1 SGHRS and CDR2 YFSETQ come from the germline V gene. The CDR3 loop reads CASSPPTGGRTDTQYF. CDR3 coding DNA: TGCGCCAGCAGCCCCCCGACAGGGGGGCGCACAGATACGCAGTATTTT.

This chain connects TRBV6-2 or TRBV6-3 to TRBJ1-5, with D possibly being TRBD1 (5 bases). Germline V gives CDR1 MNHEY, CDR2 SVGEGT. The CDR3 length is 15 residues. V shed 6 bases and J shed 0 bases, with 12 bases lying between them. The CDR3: CASSPVGGSNQPQHF. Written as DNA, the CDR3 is TGTGCCAGCAGCCCAGTCGGGGGTAGCAATCAGCCCCAGCATTTT.